Listed below are T cell receptor beta chains from one sample, sequenced in a study of shared clonotypes between healthy human individuals. Using immunoSEQ multiplex PCR, the repertoire was profiled, and TCRdb retains in-frame clones only, with some absent. The table shows hundreds of thousands of clones, with around 80% occurring only once. Sequenced sample: PBMCs. Every receptor here comes from a woman in her thirties or forties in good health. Some clones in this sample may be carry-over from other donors' samples. Each CDR3 is given with its conserved first and last residue. Fields, in order: V gene, J gene, D gene, clone size, CDR3 protein, CDR3 DNA. A D gene is named only where the DNA matches it firmly. Clone size is given for some rows only: seen once, a few or many times, or a class if the clone is expanded.

V: TRBV5-4
J: TRBJ1-1
D: -
size: -
CDR3: CASSQGDTHTNTEAFF
DNA: TGTGCCAGCAGCCAAGGGGACACTCACACCAACACTGAAGCTTTCTTT

V: TRBV2
J: TRBJ2-1
D: -
size: -
CDR3: CASRKGGVGEQFF
DNA: TGTGCCAGCAGGAAGGGTGGGGTCGGGGAGCAGTTCTTC

V: TRBV29-1
J: TRBJ2-1
D: -
size: -
CDR3: CSATDGSSTNEQFF
DNA: TGCAGCGCCACAGACGGGTCCTCTACAAATGAGCAGTTCTTC

V: TRBV7-2
J: TRBJ2-7
D: -
size: -
CDR3: CASSLRQGEGEQYF
DNA: TGTGCCAGCAGCTTGAGGCAGGGGGAGGGTGAGCAGTACTTC

V: TRBV7-2
J: TRBJ1-2
D: TRBD1
size: -
CDR3: CASSLAPTGYGYTF
DNA: TGTGCCAGCAGCTTAGCCCCGACAGGGTATGGCTACACCTTC

V: TRBV28
J: TRBJ2-1
D: -
size: few
CDR3: CASRPGGDSYNEQFF
DNA: TGTGCCAGCAGGCCAGGGGGGGACTCCTACAATGAGCAGTTCTTC

V: TRBV6-1
J: TRBJ1-5
D: -
size: -
CDR3: CASSETEGVGNQPQHF
DNA: TGTGCCAGCAGTGAAACGGAGGGAGTTGGCAATCAGCCCCAGCATTTT

V: TRBV5-1
J: TRBJ2-1
D: TRBD2
size: -
CDR3: CASSLRLAGDNEQFF
DNA: TGCGCCAGCAGCCTGAGACTAGCGGGCGACAATGAGCAGTTCTTC

V: TRBV6-1
J: TRBJ2-7
D: -
size: -
CDR3: CASTLGLYGEQYF
DNA: TGTGCCAGCACACTAGGGCTTTATGGCGAGCAGTACTTC

V: TRBV7-2
J: TRBJ2-1
D: TRBD2
size: -
CDR3: CASSFTSGRANEQFF
DNA: TGTGCCAGCAGCTTCACTAGCGGGAGGGCCAATGAGCAGTTCTTC

V: TRBV4-1
J: TRBJ1-5
D: -
size: -
CDR3: CASSHGPNQPQHF
DNA: TGCGCCAGCAGCCACGGACCTAATCAGCCCCAGCATTTT

V: TRBV30
J: TRBJ2-7
D: -
size: -
CDR3: CAWSDPLRQPYEQYF
DNA: TGTGCCTGGAGTGATCCCCTCCGACAACCCTACGAGCAGTACTTC

V: TRBV9
J: TRBJ2-5
D: TRBD2
size: -
CDR3: CASSVAERERQETQYF
DNA: TGTGCCAGCAGCGTAGCAGAGCGGGAGAGGCAAGAGACCCAGTACTTC

V: TRBV5-4
J: TRBJ1-5
D: TRBD1
size: once
CDR3: CASSVDRARGQPQHF
DNA: TGTGCCAGCAGCGTGGACAGGGCGAGAGGTCAGCCCCAGCATTTT

V: TRBV19
J: TRBJ1-5
D: TRBD1
size: -
CDR3: CASSTQGSNQPQHF
DNA: TGTGCCAGTAGTACACAGGGGAGTAATCAGCCCCAGCATTTT

V: TRBV5-5
J: TRBJ2-5
D: -
size: -
CDR3: CASSPPPGSLGAQYF
DNA: TGTGCCAGCAGCCCGCCTCCTGGATCCCTGGGGGCCCAGTACTTC

V: TRBV27
J: TRBJ2-1
D: TRBD2
size: once
CDR3: CASSSPGLVSNEQFF
DNA: TGTGCCAGTTCCTCGCCGGGACTAGTTAGCAATGAGCAGTTCTTC

V: TRBV25-1
J: TRBJ1-5
D: TRBD1
size: -
CDR3: CASRGQGNQPQHF
DNA: TGTGCCAGCAGAGGACAGGGAAATCAGCCCCAGCATTTT

V: TRBV5-1
J: TRBJ1-4
D: TRBD1
size: -
CDR3: CASSLATGTNEKLFF
DNA: TGCGCCAGCAGCTTGGCGACAGGGACTAATGAAAAACTGTTTTTT

V: TRBV7-2
J: TRBJ2-1
D: -
size: -
CDR3: CASSLAGKNEQFF
DNA: TGTGCCAGCAGCCTCGCTGGGAAGAATGAGCAGTTCTTC

V: TRBV18
J: TRBJ1-2
D: -
size: -
CDR3: CASSYDRLNYGYTF
DNA: TGTGCCAGCTCATACGACAGGCTCAACTATGGCTACACCTTC

V: TRBV7-9
J: TRBJ2-2
D: -
size: once
CDR3: CASSTRLRALDGELFF
DNA: TGTGCCAGCAGCACCCGATTGCGGGCGCTTGACGGGGAGCTGTTTTTT

V: TRBV7-2
J: TRBJ2-7
D: -
size: -
CDR3: CASSLNGGSQRGEQYF
DNA: TGTGCCAGCAGCTTAAATGGAGGGTCTCAAAGAGGGGAGCAGTACTTC

V: TRBV5-1
J: TRBJ2-5
D: TRBD1
size: few
CDR3: CASSPLGQGAWQETQYF
DNA: TGCGCCAGCAGCCCACTAGGCCAGGGGGCATGGCAAGAGACCCAGTACTTC

V: TRBV19
J: TRBJ2-1
D: -
size: -
CDR3: CASSISRGLRNEQFF
DNA: TGTGCCAGTAGTATTTCGAGGGGCCTTAGGAATGAGCAGTTCTTC

V: TRBV7-9
J: TRBJ2-4
D: TRBD2
size: many
CDR3: CASSFPRENLSTPKNIQYF
DNA: TGTGCCAGCAGTTTCCCGCGGGAGAACCTTAGTACCCCCAAAAACATTCAGTACTTC

V: TRBV5-4
J: TRBJ1-1
D: -
size: -
CDR3: CASSLAIQGTEAFF
DNA: TGTGCCAGCAGCTTGGCCATACAGGGAACTGAAGCTTTCTTT

V: TRBV10-3
J: TRBJ2-7
D: TRBD1
size: -
CDR3: CAISAWTGTHEQYF
DNA: TGTGCCATCAGTGCCTGGACAGGGACCCACGAGCAGTACTTC

V: TRBV6-4
J: TRBJ2-3
D: TRBD1
size: -
CDR3: CASSPGGGDTQYF
DNA: TGTGCCAGCAGCCCAGGGGGCGGAGATACGCAGTATTTT

V: TRBV19
J: TRBJ2-7
D: -
size: -
CDR3: CASSIGPGNSYEQYF
DNA: TGTGCCAGTAGTATAGGACCAGGGAACTCCTACGAGCAGTACTTC

V: TRBV2
J: TRBJ2-6
D: TRBD1
size: -
CDR3: CASKGGRGRINSGANVLTF
DNA: TGTGCCAGCAAGGGGGGCAGGGGGCGCATTAACTCTGGGGCCAACGTCCTGACTTTC

V: TRBV6-6
J: TRBJ2-7
D: -
size: few
CDR3: CASSLSTNYEQYF
DNA: TGCGCCAGCAGTTTGTCAACCAACTACGAGCAGTACTTC

V: TRBV5-4
J: TRBJ2-5
D: -
size: -
CDR3: CASSSPSGAQETQYF
DNA: TGTGCCAGCAGCTCGCCCTCCGGGGCCCAAGAGACCCAGTACTTC

V: TRBV5-1
J: TRBJ2-7
D: -
size: -
CDR3: CASSLDNYEQYF
DNA: TGCGCCAGCAGCTTGGACAACTACGAGCAGTACTTC

V: TRBV30
J: TRBJ1-1
D: -
size: -
CDR3: CAWSPLVGGMAFF
DNA: TGCGCCTGGAGTCCTCTAGTCGGGGGAATGGCTTTCTTT

V: TRBV29-1
J: TRBJ1-1
D: -
size: -
CDR3: CSVVGQIEAFF
DNA: TGCAGCGTTGTGGGGCAAATTGAAGCTTTCTTT

V: TRBV15
J: TRBJ1-2
D: -
size: -
CDR3: CATSRGRDGYTF
DNA: TGTGCCACCAGCAGGGGTCGGGATGGCTACACCTTC

V: TRBV7-2
J: TRBJ2-7
D: TRBD2
size: -
CDR3: CASSLAWRENYEQYF
DNA: TGTGCCAGCAGCTTAGCGTGGCGGGAGAACTACGAGCAGTACTTC

V: TRBV5-1
J: TRBJ2-1
D: TRBD1
size: many
CDR3: CASSPRTGGLNEQFF
DNA: TGCGCCAGCAGCCCACGGACAGGGGGACTGAATGAGCAGTTCTTC

V: TRBV27
J: TRBJ1-5
D: -
size: -
CDR3: CASSSPGNSNQPQHF
DNA: TGTGCCAGCAGTTCCCCAGGGAATAGCAATCAGCCCCAGCATTTT

V: TRBV5-1
J: TRBJ2-7
D: TRBD1
size: once
CDR3: CASSFGTETYEQYF
DNA: TGCGCCAGCAGCTTCGGGACAGAAACCTACGAGCAGTACTTC

V: TRBV9
J: TRBJ1-2
D: -
size: -
CDR3: CASSAGTLHWGGYTF
DNA: TGTGCCAGCAGCGCAGGGACACTCCATTGGGGTGGCTACACCTTC

V: TRBV19
J: TRBJ1-2
D: TRBD1
size: many
CDR3: CASSAGTGLGYTF
DNA: TGTGCCAGTAGTGCCGGGACAGGGCTTGGCTACACCTTC

V: TRBV2
J: TRBJ1-1
D: TRBD1
size: -
CDR3: CASTRQGNTEAFF
DNA: TGTGCCAGCACCAGACAGGGGAACACTGAAGCTTTCTTT

V: TRBV6-4
J: TRBJ2-1
D: -
size: many
CDR3: CASSEDINNEQFF
DNA: TGTGCCAGCAGTGAGGATATAAACAATGAGCAGTTCTTC

V: TRBV5-1
J: TRBJ2-7
D: TRBD2
size: -
CDR3: CASTAGGPSYEQYF
DNA: TGCGCCAGTACCGCGGGAGGGCCTTCCTACGAGCAGTACTTC

V: TRBV4-1
J: TRBJ2-2
D: -
size: -
CDR3: CASSPWASAENTGELFF
DNA: TGCGCCAGCAGCCCCTGGGCTTCAGCGGAAAACACCGGGGAGCTGTTTTTT

V: TRBV5-1
J: TRBJ2-7
D: -
size: -
CDR3: CASLPDYEQYF
DNA: TGCGCCAGTCTTCCCGACTACGAGCAGTACTTC

V: TRBV19
J: TRBJ1-2
D: TRBD1
size: -
CDR3: CASRSDRGDSGYTF
DNA: TGTGCCAGTAGGAGCGACAGGGGGGATTCGGGCTACACCTTC

V: TRBV6-6
J: TRBJ2-7
D: -
size: -
CDR3: CASSLPVGTLYEQYF
DNA: TGTGCCAGCAGTTTACCCGTGGGGACCCTCTACGAGCAGTACTTC

V: TRBV30
J: TRBJ2-7
D: -
size: once
CDR3: CAWSEGNEQYF
DNA: TGTGCCTGGAGTGAAGGGAACGAGCAGTACTTC

V: TRBV2
J: TRBJ1-2
D: TRBD1
size: few
CDR3: CASSGDSYGYTF
DNA: TGTGCCAGCAGCGGGGACAGCTATGGCTACACCTTC

V: TRBV15
J: TRBJ1-1
D: -
size: few
CDR3: CATSREGVNTEAFF
DNA: TGTGCCACCAGCAGAGAGGGGGTGAACACTGAAGCTTTCTTT

V: TRBV6-1
J: TRBJ2-2
D: -
size: -
CDR3: CASKVGPLDTGELFF
DNA: TGTGCCAGCAAGGTCGGGCCTTTAGACACCGGGGAGCTGTTTTTT